These 20 T cell receptor beta chains came from one sample sequenced in a study of cytomegalovirus exposure and HLA in healthy donors. The study ran its PCR with 60 Vbeta and 13 Jbeta primers. Here immunoSEQ multiplex PCR was the method, and the copy in TCRdb shows in-frame clones only, minus some. The sample consists of over 80,000 clones, roughly 76% of them appearing once. Sequencing was performed on PBMCs. Every receptor here comes from a man in his forties or fifties in good health and CMV-seronegative.

A few counts support this clone. V and J are TRBV2 and TRBJ1-6; D is ambiguous. This CDR3 has 13 residues. V lost 4 bases and J lost 10, with 11 bases in between. CDR1 SNHLY and CDR2 FYNNEI come from the germline V gene. CDR3 protein: CASSVVRGSPLHF. For the CDR3, the DNA is TGTGCCAGCAGTGTAGTACGAGGGTCACCCCTCCACTTT.

The chain joins TRBV29-1 to TRBJ1-1; 7 positions agree with TRBD1. In germline, CDR1 is SQVTM, CDR2 ANQGSEA. J gave up 11 bases and V 7 bases, and 13 bases lay outside the gene matches. The CDR3 contains 12 residues. The CDR3: CSGLQGSLQAFF. The CDR3 DNA reads as TGCAGCGGTCTACAGGGGTCCCTCCAGGCTTTCTTT.

This sequence joins TRBV5-8 and TRBJ2-7; 10 nucleotides agree with TRBD1. Germline values: CDR1 SGHTS, CDR2 YDEGEE. There are 18 residues in the CDR3. With 5 bases clipped from V and 3 bases from J, the junction kept 17 bases outside the gene matches. This CDR3 is CASRAPGQGPTSIYEQYF. The CDR3 DNA is TGTGCCAGCAGGGCACCGGGACAGGGGCCTACCTCGATCTACGAGCAGTACTTC.

The chain links TRBV28 to TRBJ2-1; TRBD2 aligns across 8 bases. Germline V gene sequence: CDR1 MDHEN, CDR2 SYDVKM. The CDR3 spans 17 residues. After removal of 2 bases from V and 4 bases from J, the junction contained 10 bases not matched to a gene. The CDR3 DNA follows: TGTGCCAGCAGTTTAAGAGTAGCGGGGTCGAAATACAATGAGCAGTTCTTC. Its protein is CASSLRVAGSKYNEQFF.

The gene calls are TRBV7-9 and TRBJ1-1, with TRBD1 matching over 7 bases. This CDR3 contains 16 residues. Germline V gene lookup returns CDR1 SEHNR and CDR2 FQNEAQ (reference sequence). The V gene end was trimmed by 3 bases and the J gene end by 3 bases; junction bases not matched to a gene: 10. The CDR3 loop is CASSLGFRTGYTEAFF. The CDR3, as DNA: TGTGCCAGCAGCTTGGGGTTCCGGACAGGATACACTGAAGCTTTCTTT.

The V and J genes are TRBV27 and TRBJ2-7; 9 nucleotides match TRBD1. V was pared by 4 bases and J by 5 bases, with 9 bases of the junction left unmatched. CDR1 and CDR2 from the germline V gene are MNHEY and SMNVEV (reference sequence). This CDR3 has 15 amino acids. The CDR3, as DNA: TGTGCCAGCAGTTCCGCCGGGACAGGGTTCGACGAGCAGTACTTC. It yields the protein CASSSAGTGFDEQYF.

The chain links TRBV2 to TRBJ2-7, with D perhaps TRBD1 (5 bases). V was clipped by 0 bases and J by 2 bases, with 8 bases between them. CDR1 and CDR2 (germline): SNHLY, FYNNEI. There are 14 residues in the CDR3. The CDR3 here is CASSEAWGTYEQYF. Written as DNA, the CDR3 is TGTGCCAGCAGTGAAGCTTGGGGCACCTACGAGCAGTACTTC.

The V call is TRBV6-4, the J call TRBJ2-4; 7 bases align to TRBD1. This CDR3 has 15 amino acids. The germline CDR1 and CDR2 sequences are MRHNA and SNTAGT. J was trimmed by 3 bases and V by 2 bases; bases with no gene match: 4. The CDR3 nucleotides are TGTGCCAGCAGTGACCCCGGACAGGTCAAAAACATTCAGTACTTC. This gives the protein CASSDPGQVKNIQYF.

The rearrangement links TRBV5-1 to TRBJ2-1, with TRBD2 matching over 9 bases. The germline V gene has CDR1 SGHRS and CDR2 YFSETQ. This CDR3 region has 15 residues. J was trimmed by 8 bases and V by 7 bases; bases with no gene match: 13. The CDR3, as DNA: TGCGCCAGCTGTCGCGGGGGGGGTACCTTGGATGAGCAGTTCTTC. It yields the protein CASCRGGGTLDEQFF.

The V call is TRBV7-9, the J call TRBJ2-7, with 9 bases fitting TRBD1. After removal of 8 bases from V and 5 bases from J, the junction contained 4 bases not matched to a gene. CDR3 length: 12 residues. CDR1 and CDR2 (germline): SEHNR, FQNEAQ (reference sequence). The CDR3 spells CASSQGADEQYF. Here the CDR3 DNA reads TGTGCCAGCTCACAGGGGGCAGACGAGCAGTACTTC.

The genes are TRBV9 and TRBJ2-3; tentative D call: TRBD2 (5 bases). There are 14 residues in the CDR3. Trimming removed 3 bases at V and 1 base at J, with 9 bases between. In germline, CDR1 is SGDLS, CDR2 YYNGEE. CDR3 nucleotide sequence: TGTGCCAGCAGCGCGGACTTAGGCACAGATACGCAGTATTTT. This codes for CASSADLGTDTQYF.

Here the CDR3 DNA reads TGTGCCAGCTCGCTCAGGGTCGAAAACACTGAAGCTTTCTTT. Translation gives CASSLRVENTEAFF. The genes are TRBV18 and TRBJ1-1; possible D gene TRBD1, 5 bases. Germline CDR1 is KGHSH and CDR2 is LQKENI. This CDR3 region has 14 residues. V lost 6 bases and J lost 2, with 13 bases in between. The complete variable domain, with remaining parts taken from reference TRBV18 and TRBJ1-1, reads NAGVMQNPRHLVRRRGQEARLRCSPMKGHSHVYWYRQLPEEGLKFMVYLQKENIIDESGMPKERFSAEFPKEGPSILRIQQVVRGDSAAYFCASSLRVENTEAFFGQGTRLTVV.

CDR3 sequence (DNA): TGTGCCAGCAGTGACAGGGGACTAACTTACGAGCAGTACTTC. This encodes CASSDRGLTYEQYF. The rearrangement joins TRBV6-1 to TRBJ2-7; weak D call: TRBD2 (7 bases). V lost 3 bases, J lost 4 bases, and 13 bases lay in between. This CDR3 comprises 14 residues. Looked up from germline, CDR1 is MNHNS and CDR2 is SASEGT.

The rearrangement joins TRBV2 to TRBJ1-1; D remains ambiguous. Germline-derived CDR1 and CDR2 are SNHLY and FYNNEI. The CDR3 has 12 amino acids. V was cut by 5 bases and J by 0 bases, with 4 bases left in between. The CDR3 spells CASSSMNTEAFF. The CDR3 region has the DNA TGTGCCAGCAGTTCCATGAACACTGAAGCTTTCTTT.

The chain employs TRBV10-3 and TRBJ1-6; 8 bases map to TRBD1. Germline CDR1 reads ENHRY; CDR2 reads SYGVKD. V trimming: 2 bases; J trimming: 8 bases; junction bases outside the gene matches: 2. The CDR3 is 14 residues long. CDR3 nucleotides: TGTGCCATCAGTGAGGACAGGGGTTATTCACCCCTCCACTTT. This gives the protein CAISEDRGYSPLHF.

The rearrangement links TRBV5-6 to TRBJ2-7, with TRBD1 identical over 7 bases. Looked up from germline, CDR1 is SGHDT and CDR2 is YYEEEE. The CDR3 contains 15 residues. V shed 0 bases and J 11 bases; nucleotides not matched to a gene: 14. CDR3 nucleotide sequence: TGTGCCAGCAGCTTGGGAGCGTCACAGGGGTCTCTTGAGTACTTC. It codes for CASSLGASQGSLEYF.

This clone was counted between two and nine times. The same CDR3 arises from other DNA sequences in this sample as well. This chain joins TRBV7-2 and TRBJ2-5; the D is unclear. Deletions cut 1 base from V and 3 bases from J, with 9 bases between. Germline V gene lookup returns CDR1 SGHTA and CDR2 FQGNSA. This CDR3 contains 14 residues. Here the CDR3 DNA reads TGTGCCAGCAGCTTAGTCGCGGCAGAAGAGACCCAGTACTTC. It encodes CASSLVAAEETQYF.

V and J are TRBV2 and TRBJ1-1; unclear D gene. This CDR3 contains 14 residues. Trimming removed 1 base from V and 1 base from J, with 7 bases in between. The V gene's germline CDR1 is SNHLY and CDR2 FYNNEI. Written as DNA, the CDR3 is TGTGCCAGCAGTGAAGAGAACACGAACACTGAAGCTTTCTTT. It codes for CASSEENTNTEAFF.

The chain recombines TRBV19 with TRBJ2-7; 11 bases map to TRBD2. The CDR3 covers 14 residues. V lost 5 bases to trimming and J lost 3 bases; unmatched junction nucleotides: 3. Germline loops: CDR1 LNHDA, CDR2 SQIVND (reference sequence). DNA for the CDR3: TGTGCCAGTAGTCTAGGGACTAGCGGCTACGAGCAGTACTTC. This gives the protein CASSLGTSGYEQYF.

The rearrangement joins TRBV29-1 to TRBJ2-7; TRBD2 might be the D (6 bases). Trimming cost V 7 bases and J 6 bases, with 22 bases left between them. Germline-derived CDR1 and CDR2 are SQVTM and ANQGSEA. The CDR3 spans 14 residues. The CDR3, as DNA: TGCAGCGCCCAACGGGGAACGGAGGGAGGCGAGCAGTACTTC. This translates into CSAQRGTEGGEQYF.